What follows is one T cell receptor beta chain and its context. The data stem from a study of blood T cell repertoires in COVID-19. TCRdb's table, derived via immunoSEQ multiplex PCR, lists solely in-frame clones and lacks some. The sample lists approximately 250,000 clones; around 83% were seen once. The CDR3 is 13 residues long. CDR1 and CDR2 (germline): MRHNA, SNTAGT. V was pared by 6 bases and J by 1 base, with 9 bases between. The rearrangement joins TRBV6-4 to TRBJ1-2; the D is unclear. This TCR derives from a man aged 35-49 years with acute or convalescent COVID-19. The sample taken for sequencing was peripheral blood. The CDR3 sequence is CASSGGFNYGYTF. In DNA, the CDR3 is TGTGCCAGCAGCGGAGGATTTAACTATGGCTACACCTTC.